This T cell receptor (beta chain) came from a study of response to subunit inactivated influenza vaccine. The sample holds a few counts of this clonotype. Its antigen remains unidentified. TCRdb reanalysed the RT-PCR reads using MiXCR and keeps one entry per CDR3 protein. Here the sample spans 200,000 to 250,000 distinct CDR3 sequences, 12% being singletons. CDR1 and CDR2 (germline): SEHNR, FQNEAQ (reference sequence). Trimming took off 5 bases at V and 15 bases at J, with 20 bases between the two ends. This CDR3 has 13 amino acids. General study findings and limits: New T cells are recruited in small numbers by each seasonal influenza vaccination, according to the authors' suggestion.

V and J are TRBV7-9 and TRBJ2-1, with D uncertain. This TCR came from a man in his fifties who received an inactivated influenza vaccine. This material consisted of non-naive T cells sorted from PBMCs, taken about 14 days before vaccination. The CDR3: CASSPTGQLGVFF. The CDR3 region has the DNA TGTGCCAGCAGCCCAACGGGCCAACTTGGGGTGTTCTTC.